What follows are 9 T cell receptor beta chains derived from one specimen sequenced in a study of blood T cell repertoires in COVID-19. Produced via immunoSEQ multiplex PCR; TCRdb's table is partial and in-frame only. Altogether some 120,000 clones are present, around four fifths being singletons, with the ten largest covering 7.5%. The sequenced sample consisted of peripheral blood. These receptors all come from a man between 65 and 85 years old with active or convalescent COVID-19.

This sequence joins TRBV5-5 and TRBJ2-1; D perhaps matches TRBD2 (6 bases). CDR3 length: 14 residues. Trimming pared 1 base from V and 8 bases from J, leaving 13 bases between. Germline assignment: CDR1 SGHKS and CDR2 YYEKEE (reference sequence). The CDR3 loop reads CASSLLVWGDEQFF. CDR3 nucleotides: TGTGCCAGCAGCTTGCTGGTTTGGGGGGATGAGCAGTTCTTC.

The chain recombines TRBV9 with TRBJ1-6; the D is unclear. This CDR3 is built from 15 residues. Germline CDR1 reads SGDLS; CDR2 reads YYNGEE. V gave up 3 bases and J gave up 8 bases, with 15 bases separating them. The CDR3 sequence: CASSATHLGDSPLHF. In DNA form, the CDR3 reads TGTGCCAGCAGCGCCACCCACCTCGGGGATTCACCCCTCCACTTT.

The chain carries TRBV15 and TRBJ1-1; the match to TRBD1 covers 9 bases. Germline V gene sequence: CDR1 LNHNV, CDR2 YYDKDF (reference sequence). With 3 bases clipped from V and 5 bases from J, the junction kept 10 bases outside the gene matches. This CDR3 has 16 residues. This CDR3 is CATSSTGTGPLTEAFF. CDR3 sequence (DNA): TGTGCCACCAGCAGCACCGGGACAGGGCCTCTGACTGAAGCTTTCTTT.

In regard to this clone: Other DNA sequences in the sample encode the same CDR3. The chain couples TRBV12-3 or TRBV12-4 to TRBJ1-1; D is ambiguous. The CDR3 has 13 amino acids. Trimming shortened V by 0 bases and J by 1 base, and 3 bases separated the two germline ends. The CDR3 DNA follows: TGTGCCAGCAGTTTAGCAGCGAACACTGAAGCTTTCTTT. It codes for CASSLAANTEAFF.

This clone is a singleton in its sample. The rearrangement joins TRBV5-6 to TRBJ2-5, with a possible D match to TRBD1 (6 bases). Trimming took off 0 bases at V and 7 bases at J, with 10 bases between the two ends. Germline V gene sequence: CDR1 SGHDT, CDR2 YYEEEE. The CDR3 loop spans 13 amino acids. The CDR3 reads CASSLGRGATQYF. CDR3 DNA: TGTGCCAGCAGCTTGGGCAGGGGCGCGACCCAGTACTTC.

The chain links TRBV6-7 to TRBJ1-2; 8 positions match TRBD1. TRBV6-7 is reported as an ORF; its role is uncertain. The CDR3 runs 16 residues. The J segment lost 7 bases and the V segment lost 0 bases, leaving 10 bases of the junction unmatched. The CDR3 here is CASSYSGPGGNGGYTF. The CDR3 DNA sequence: TGTGCCAGCAGTTACTCGGGGCCAGGGGGCAACGGTGGCTACACCTTC.

The rearrangement links TRBV5-1 to TRBJ2-1, with 8 nucleotides matching TRBD2. The ends lost 4 bases at V and 4 bases at J; junction bases unmatched: 10. The V gene's germline CDR1 is SGHRS and CDR2 YFSETQ. The CDR3 totals 16 residues. In nucleotides, the CDR3 is TGCGCCAGCAGCCCCCCCACGGGGGGGCCTTACAATGAGCAGTTCTTC. It codes for CASSPPTGGPYNEQFF.

The rearrangement links TRBV27 to TRBJ1-1; no reliable D call. Germline values: CDR1 MNHEY, CDR2 SMNVEV (reference sequence). This CDR3 has 13 residues. The V gene lost 3 bases and the J gene lost 1 base, with 6 bases spanning the gap. This CDR3 is CASSLRGNTEAFF. CDR3 bases: TGTGCCAGCAGTTTGCGGGGGAACACTGAAGCTTTCTTT.

A word on this clone: Different DNA sequences within this sample yield the same CDR3. V gene TRBV18 combines with J gene TRBJ1-2; TRBD1 might be the D (5 bases). This CDR3 is 13 amino acids long. The V end was cut by 3 bases, the J end by 3 bases, with 8 bases between. CDR1 is KGHSH and CDR2 is LQKENI in the germline V gene. The CDR3 bases are TGTGCCAGCTCACCGGAGACAGACTATGGCTACACCTTC. This sequence encodes CASSPETDYGYTF.